This T cell receptor beta chain is from a study of cytomegalovirus exposure and HLA in healthy donors. Study overall: The same platform as the roughly 630 first-cohort repertoires was used for the roughly 130 validation repertoires, a later analysis reported. Overall study findings and caveats: Most observed TCR sequences were rare, whereas some public TCRs were detected in many donors.

The germline CDR1 and CDR2 sequences are MDHEN and SYDVKM. The ends lost 5 bases at V and 5 bases at J; junction bases unmatched: 8. CDR3 length: 14 residues. Some clones are missing from TCRdb's copy, which holds only in-frame ones; the method was immunoSEQ multiplex PCR. The sample includes about 330,000 clones, around 86% of them seen just once. In regard to this clone: Its cognate antigen is unknown.

The rearrangement joins TRBV28 to TRBJ2-7, with 8 bases aligning to TRBD1. This clonotype was sampled from a woman aged 18-35 years in good health and CMV-seronegative. The sample taken for sequencing was PBMCs. The CDR3 region is CASSPGGAPHEQYF. The CDR3 region has the DNA TGTGCCAGCAGTCCAGGGGGCGCCCCTCACGAGCAGTACTTC.